This T cell receptor (beta chain) was documented in a study of cytomegalovirus exposure and HLA in healthy donors. The V end lost 1 base, the J end lost 5 bases, and 12 bases lay between the germline ends. This CDR3 has 14 amino acids. The germline gives CDR1 SGHAT, CDR2 FQNNGV. Profiled with immunoSEQ multiplex PCR; TCRdb holds only in-frame clones, not every one. The sample carries under 150,000 clones, 88% recorded once. This clone was observed a single time. Sequencing was carried out using PBMCs. This TCR was recovered from a woman between 18 and 29 years old in good health and CMV-seropositive. The chain combines TRBV11-2 with TRBJ2-7, with D hard to call. The CDR3 region has the DNA TGTGCCAGCAGCTTAGTCTCCAGTCTCGACGAGCAGTACTTC. This sequence encodes CASSLVSSLDEQYF. The full variable domain, completed using reference TRBV11-2 and TRBJ2-7, is EAGVAQSPRYKIIEKRQSVAFWCNPISGHATLYWYQQILGQGPKLLIQFQNNGVVDDSQLPKDRFSAERLKGVDSTLKIQPAKLEDSAVYLCASSLVSSLDEQYFGPGTRLTVT.